The 4 T cell receptor beta chains given below trace back to one sample, sequenced in a study of cytomegalovirus exposure and HLA in healthy donors (dated by TCRdb to 2015 to 2018). Libraries were made using the immunoSEQ multiplex PCR assay. For the multiplex PCR, a mixture combining 60 forward primers for TCR Vbeta segments and 13 reverse primers for TCR Jbeta segments was used. TCRdb limited this immuneACCESS table to in-frame rearrangements with V and J called. A share of clones is missing; checked studies link under half to unresolved V genes, and the rest is unexplained. The sample's table covers approximately 200,000 clones. Together, the top ten hold almost 0.75% of the sample. The specimen was PBMCs. Receptor source: a boy younger than 18 in good health and CMV-seronegative.

The CDR3 protein is CASSLDAGGREQFF. In DNA, the CDR3 is TGCGCCAGCAGCTTGGATGCGGGGGGGCGAGAGCAGTTCTTC. The V call is TRBV5-1, the J call TRBJ2-1; TRBD2 matches at 9 bases. Germline loops: CDR1 SGHRS, CDR2 YFSETQ. This CDR3 contains 14 residues. Trimming at V came to 0 bases and at J to 10 bases, leaving 5 bases not matched to a gene. The full variable domain, its missing parts supplied by reference TRBV5-1 and TRBJ2-1, is KAGVTQTPRYLIKTRGQQVTLSCSPISGHRSVSWYQQTPGQGLQFLFEYFSETQRNKGNFPGRFSGRQFSNSRSEMNVSTLELGDSALYLCASSLDAGGREQFFGPGTRLTVL.

The chain recombines TRBV18 with TRBJ2-1; tentative D call: TRBD2 (6 bases). Trimming stripped 0 bases from V and 5 bases from J, with 8 bases between. Germline CDR1 KGHSH, CDR2 LQKENI. This CDR3 contains 14 residues. The CDR3 sequence: CASSPPEGHNEQFF. The CDR3 region has the DNA TGTGCCAGCTCACCACCGGAGGGCCACAATGAGCAGTTCTTC. The variable domain in full, with the rest retrieved from reference TRBV18 and TRBJ2-1, is NAGVMQNPRHLVRRRGQEARLRCSPMKGHSHVYWYRQLPEEGLKFMVYLQKENIIDESGMPKERFSAEFPKEGPSILRIQQVVRGDSAAYFCASSPPEGHNEQFFGPGTRLTVL.

The chain carries TRBV30 and TRBJ1-5; perhaps TRBD1 as D (5 bases). CDR3 length: 13 residues. Germline lookup yields CDR1 GTSNPN and CDR2 SVGIG (reference sequence). The V gene lost 5 bases and the J gene lost 3 bases, with 11 bases spanning the gap. The CDR3 region has the DNA TGTGCCTGGGGCAGGGAGGCCAATCAGCCCCAGCATTTT. Its protein product is CAWGREANQPQHF. Filled out from reference TRBV30 and TRBJ1-5, the complete variable domain reads SQTIHQWPATLVQPVGSPLSLECTVEGTSNPNLYWYRQAAGRGLQLLFYSVGIGQISSEVPQNLSASRPQDRQFILSSKKLLLSDSGFYLCAWGREANQPQHFGDGTRLSIL.

With respect to this clone: Compared with germline, one end of the junction differs, possibly owing to a read error. The chain joins TRBV7-7 to TRBJ1-5; no definite D call. This CDR3 contains 15 residues. CDR1 is SSHAT, CDR2 FNYEAQ, per germline (reference sequence). CDR3 nucleotide sequence: TGTGCTAGCAGCCGAGACATTTATAGCAATCAGCCCCAGCATTTT. Amino acids: CASSRDIYSNQPQHF.